This TCR beta chain was sequenced for a study of T cells after yellow fever vaccination. This clonotype was recorded many times. Antigen unknown. It was through 5'RACE template switching that TCR cDNA was made, with a universal primer site and UMIs added. TCRdb re-called the 5' RACE reads through MiXCR, storing one row per CDR3 protein. The sample includes around 610,000 distinct CDR3 sequences, approximately 12% of them seen just once. The CDR3 runs 15 residues. CDR1 and CDR2 from the germline V gene are SGHDN and FVKESK. The V gene lost 0 bases and the J gene lost 5 bases, with 13 bases spanning the gap. Study outcomes and limitations: Post-booster repertoires again held most primary-vaccination clones (roughly 95% CD4, roughly 89% CD8). Just a small share of clonotypes turned up in the CD4 compartment as well as the CD8 compartment. Within FACS-sorted repertoires, abundant clonotypes contaminating from the bulk population could be present.

Sequenced here: PBMCs, sampled on the day of the yellow fever booster vaccination. This sequence joins TRBV14 and TRBJ1-2; possibly TRBD1 for D (5 bases). The clonotype comes from a man aged 30 to 39 who received the YFV17D yellow fever vaccine. As DNA, the CDR3 is TGTGCCAGCAGCCAAGATCAGGGCAGGAGTTATGGCTACACCTTC. It codes for CASSQDQGRSYGYTF. The variable domain in full, completed from reference TRBV14 and TRBJ1-2, reads EAGVTQFPSHSVIEKGQTVTLRCDPISGHDNLYWYRRVMGKEIKFLLHFVKESKQDESGMPNNRFLAERTGGTYSTLKVQPAELEDSGVYFCASSQDQGRSYGYTFGSGTRLTVV.